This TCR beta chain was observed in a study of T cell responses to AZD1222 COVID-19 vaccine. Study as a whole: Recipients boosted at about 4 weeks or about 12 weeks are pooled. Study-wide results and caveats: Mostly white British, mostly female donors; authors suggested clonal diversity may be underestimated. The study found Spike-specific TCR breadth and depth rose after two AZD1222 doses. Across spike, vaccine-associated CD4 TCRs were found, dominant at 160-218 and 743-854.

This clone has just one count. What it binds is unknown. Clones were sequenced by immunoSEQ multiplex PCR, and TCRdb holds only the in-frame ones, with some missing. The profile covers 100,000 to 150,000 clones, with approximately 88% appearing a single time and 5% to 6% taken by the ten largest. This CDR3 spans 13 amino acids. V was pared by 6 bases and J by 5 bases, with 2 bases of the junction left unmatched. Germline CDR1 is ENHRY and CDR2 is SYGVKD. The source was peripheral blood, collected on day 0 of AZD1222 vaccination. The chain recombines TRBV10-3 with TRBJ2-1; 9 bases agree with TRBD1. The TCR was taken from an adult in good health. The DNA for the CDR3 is TGTGCCATCAGACAGGGGGCGAACAATGAGCAGTTCTTC. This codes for CAIRQGANNEQFF.